The 20 T cell receptor beta chains below all came from one sample that was sequenced in a study of cytomegalovirus exposure and HLA in healthy donors (TCRdb year 2017). Libraries were made using the immunoSEQ multiplex PCR assay. The multiplex PCR relied on a mix of 60 forward primers for TCR Vbeta segments and 13 reverse primers for TCR Jbeta segments. TCRdb obtained this table from immuneACCESS and retained in-frame rearrangements with V and J assigned. These tables miss some clones; where compared with another copy, unresolved V genes account for less than half of the shortfall, and the remainder is unexplained. The sample has about 160,000 clones on record, 70% to 90% of them singletons. Under 0.95% of the sample goes to the ten largest clones. Sequenced input: PBMCs. The receptors were sampled from a woman younger than 45 in good health and CMV-seronegative.

Notes on this clone: The junction departs from the called germline gene at one end, perhaps through a read error. This chain connects TRBV29-1 to TRBJ1-3; D is unresolved. CDR3 length: 13 residues. The germline V gene has CDR1 SQVTM and CDR2 ANQGSEA. CDR3 residues: CSVAPIAGNTIHF. CDR3 coding DNA: TGCAGCGTGGCTCCCATAGCGGGAAACACCATACATTTT.

The CDR3 here is CASREFRGWEQYF. In DNA, the CDR3 is TGTGCCAGCAGGGAGTTTCGGGGGTGGGAGCAGTACTTC. V and J are TRBV2 and TRBJ2-7; TRBD2 is a possible D gene (6 bases). The V end lost 6 bases, the J end lost 7 bases, and 16 bases lay between the germline ends. The CDR3 runs to 13 residues. The V gene's germline CDR1 is SNHLY and CDR2 FYNNEI.

The chain is built from TRBV11-2 and TRBJ2-7; 7 bases map to TRBD1. This CDR3 spans 15 amino acids. In germline, CDR1 is SGHAT, CDR2 FQNNGV. J lost 7 bases, V lost 3 bases, and 12 bases had no gene match. Here the CDR3 DNA reads TGTGCCAGCAGCTTTGAGGGGGCGCTTCGAAGGGAGCAGTACTTC. Encoded protein: CASSFEGALRREQYF.

This clone was recorded only once. Other DNA variants within this sample encode the same CDR3. The chain joins TRBV27 to TRBJ2-7; 7 bases are a match to TRBD1. CDR3 length: 13 amino acids. Per the germline V gene, CDR1 is MNHEY and CDR2 is SMNVEV (reference sequence). V gave up 8 bases and J gave up 4 bases; unmatched junction bases: 8. The CDR3 is CASSRDRVYEQYF. CDR3 nucleotides: TGTGCCAGCTCCCGGGACAGAGTTTACGAGCAGTACTTC.

The V call is TRBV5-1, the J call TRBJ2-1; a possible D gene is TRBD2 (7 bases). The CDR3 totals 15 residues. V was cut by 1 base and J by 9 bases, with 17 bases left in between. Per germline, CDR1 SGHRS and CDR2 YFSETQ. CDR3 residues: CASSLFRGAQGEQFF. For the CDR3, the DNA is TGCGCCAGCAGCTTGTTTCGGGGGGCCCAGGGTGAGCAGTTCTTC.

The chain couples TRBV5-8 to TRBJ1-2; possibly TRBD1 for D (6 bases). From germline, CDR1 is SGHTS and CDR2 YDEGEE. The V gene lost 4 bases and the J gene lost 8 bases, with 15 bases spanning the gap. The CDR3 totals 13 residues. The CDR3 spells CASSTPGEGGYTF. CDR3 in DNA: TGTGCCAGCAGCACCCCAGGGGAAGGAGGCTACACCTTC.

This chain uses TRBV6-1 with TRBJ2-1; 8 bases are a match to TRBD1. Germline CDR1 MNHNS, CDR2 SASEGT. This CDR3 region has 16 residues. V was pared by 2 bases and J by 8 bases, with 11 bases of the junction left unmatched. The CDR3 sequence: CASSESLAGGEDEQFF. The CDR3, as DNA: TGTGCCAGCAGTGAAAGTCTGGCAGGGGGCGAGGATGAGCAGTTCTTC.

The chain employs TRBV11-2 and TRBJ2-6; D is possibly TRBD1 (6 bases). In germline, CDR1 is SGHAT, CDR2 FQNNGV. The CDR3 runs 19 residues. Between the trimmed V and J ends, which lost 1 base and 0 bases, there was a span of 16 bases. The CDR3 sequence is CASSLGDRGFDSGANVLTF. The CDR3 DNA reads TGTGCCAGCAGCTTAGGTGATAGGGGGTTCGACTCTGGGGCCAACGTCCTGACTTTC.

The chain uses TRBV28 and TRBJ1-2; no firm D call. The V gene's germline CDR1 is MDHEN and CDR2 SYDVKM. This CDR3 has 11 residues. The ends were cut back, 5 bases at V and 4 bases at J, with 5 bases in the middle. CDR3 region: CASSPSYGYTF. The CDR3 region has the DNA TGTGCCAGCAGTCCATCCTATGGCTACACCTTC.

V and J are TRBV6-1 and TRBJ2-1; TRBD2 matches 7 bases. This CDR3 has 15 amino acids. V dropped 1 base and J dropped 6; count of bases not matched to a gene: 6. Per germline, CDR1 MNHNS and CDR2 SASEGT. In nucleotides, the CDR3 is TGTGCCAGCAGTGAAGGGCTAGCGGATTTCAATGAGCAGTTCTTC. This gives the protein CASSEGLADFNEQFF.

For this clone: Other nucleotide sequences from this sample produce the same CDR3. V gene TRBV5-6 combines with J gene TRBJ1-5; D is ambiguous. The V and J ends lost 0 bases and 6 bases respectively, with 7 bases between them. The CDR3 spans 13 residues. CDR1 and CDR2 (germline): SGHDT, YYEEEE. CDR3 loop: CASSLASGQPQHF. CDR3 nucleotides: TGTGCCAGCAGCTTGGCCTCGGGTCAGCCCCAGCATTTT.

This chain joins TRBV11-2 and TRBJ2-7; possible D gene TRBD2, 6 bases. The CDR3 spans 15 residues. Trimming took off 5 bases at V and 9 bases at J, with 23 bases between the two ends. The V gene's germline CDR1 is SGHAT and CDR2 FQNNGV. The CDR3 region has the DNA TGTGCCAGCAGCCGAGCGGGTGGGGACGTCAAGTGGCAGTACTTC. Its translation: CASSRAGGDVKWQYF. The full variable domain, rest sourced from reference TRBV11-2 and TRBJ2-7, is EAGVAQSPRYKIIEKRQSVAFWCNPISGHATLYWYQQILGQGPKLLIQFQNNGVVDDSQLPKDRFSAERLKGVDSTLKIQPAKLEDSAVYLCASSRAGGDVKWQYFGPGTRLTVT.

The chain links TRBV14 to TRBJ2-2, with 7 bases matching TRBD1. CDR3 size: 17 residues. Germline V gives CDR1 SGHDN, CDR2 FVKESK. The V and J ends lost 4 bases and 4 bases, in that order; junction bases with no gene match: 12. CDR3 sequence reads: CASSRITRGTSTGELFF. The CDR3 nucleotides read TGTGCCAGCAGCCGGATAACCAGGGGGACGAGCACCGGGGAGCTGTTTTTT.

This chain links TRBV6-6 with TRBJ1-2; D ambiguous. Germline V lookup: CDR1 MNHNY, CDR2 SVGAGI (reference sequence). The CDR3 is 14 amino acids. Trimming left V 5 bases short and J 2 bases short, with 12 bases between. CDR3 sequence reads: CASSPGLTNYGYTF. As DNA, the CDR3 is TGTGCCAGCAGTCCGGGTCTCACAAACTATGGCTACACCTTC.

This sequence joins TRBV5-6 and TRBJ2-1; TRBD1 is a possible D gene (5 bases). CDR1 is SGHDT and CDR2 is YYEEEE in the germline V gene. V was shortened by 3 bases and J by 7 bases, with 8 bases between the two germline ends. CDR3 length: 12 residues. CDR3 protein: CASSWQGNEQFF. The CDR3 nucleotides are TGTGCCAGCAGCTGGCAGGGAAATGAGCAGTTCTTC.

V and J are TRBV4-1 and TRBJ1-2, with 7 bases identical to TRBD1. Germline V gives CDR1 MGHRA, CDR2 YSYEKL. The V segment lost 6 bases and the J segment 0 bases; nucleotides outside the gene matches: 1. The CDR3 contains 13 residues. CDR3 DNA: TGCGCCAGCAGAGGGACAGCTAACTATGGCTACACCTTC. Amino acids: CASRGTANYGYTF.

This chain joins TRBV19 and TRBJ2-3, with TRBD2 matching over 12 bases. CDR1 and CDR2 from the germline V gene are LNHDA and SQIVND (reference sequence). The CDR3 has 15 amino acids. V lost 7 bases to trimming and J lost 4 bases; unmatched junction nucleotides: 6. This CDR3 is CASMGLAGFPDTQYF. CDR3 coding DNA: TGTGCCAGTATGGGACTAGCGGGCTTCCCAGATACGCAGTATTTT. The complete variable domain, with remaining parts taken from reference TRBV19 and TRBJ2-3, reads DGGITQSPKYLFRKEGQNVTLSCEQNLNHDAMYWYRQDPGQGLRLIYYSQIVNDFQKGDIAEGYSVSREKKESFPLTVTSAQKNPTAFYLCASMGLAGFPDTQYFGPGTRLTVL.

This chain uses TRBV27 with TRBJ1-1, with no clear D. The CDR3 extends over 12 amino acids. Trimming removed 3 bases from V and 8 bases from J, with 10 bases in between. The germline gives CDR1 MNHEY, CDR2 SMNVEV (reference sequence). The CDR3 coding sequence is TGTGCCAGCAGTTTCGCCGGGAGCGAAGCTTTCTTT. As protein: CASSFAGSEAFF.

The rearrangement uses TRBV6-1 and TRBJ1-5; 7 positions match TRBD1. Trimming cost V 3 bases and J 4 bases; bases outside gene matches: 6. There are 15 residues in the CDR3. The germline gives CDR1 MNHNS, CDR2 SASEGT. CDR3 region: CASSEMTGLNQPQHF. The CDR3 nucleotides read TGTGCCAGCAGTGAGATGACAGGGTTGAATCAGCCCCAGCATTTT.

J is TRBJ2-5 and V is TRBV5-1; a possible D gene is TRBD1 (5 bases). The germline V gene encodes CDR1 SGHRS and CDR2 YFSETQ. V dropped 2 bases and J dropped 3 bases, with 11 bases sitting between them. CDR3 length: 14 residues. Here the CDR3 DNA reads TGCGCCAGCAGCTTAGGGGCGGTCAAAGAGACCCAGTACTTC. It encodes CASSLGAVKETQYF.